This T cell receptor beta chain derives from a study of neurological immune-mediated disorders. Findings and caveats of the study: Patients with HTLV-1-associated myelopathy had the highest level of TCR clonal expansion, whereas patients with multiple sclerosis had the lowest level, falling beneath the level found in healthy controls.

V gave up 0 bases and J gave up 3 bases, with 4 bases separating them. The CDR3 covers 12 residues. The germline V gene has CDR1 SGHRS and CDR2 YFSETQ. Specified time point: longitudinal time-point 2. For the unsorted libraries, 2 million PBMCs stored at -80 C served as input. In this sample, this clonotype turned up many times. The antigen is unknown. 5'RACE employing 10-nucleotide random UMIs yielded the cDNA. From 15-18 subjects, over 200 million TCR-beta sequences were obtained in each sequencing run. TCRdb re-derived calls from the 5' RACE reads in MiXCR, one entry per CDR3 protein. This sample has 70,000 to 95,000 distinct CDR3 sequences, with less than 15% found just once.

V usage is TRBV5-1 and J usage is TRBJ2-7; D is ambiguous. The origin of this receptor is a female donor with HTLV-1-associated myelopathy (HAM/TSP). Sequences were obtained from PBMCs. The CDR3 region is CASSLGHYEQYF. The CDR3 region has the DNA TGCGCCAGCAGCTTGGGTCACTACGAGCAGTACTTC.